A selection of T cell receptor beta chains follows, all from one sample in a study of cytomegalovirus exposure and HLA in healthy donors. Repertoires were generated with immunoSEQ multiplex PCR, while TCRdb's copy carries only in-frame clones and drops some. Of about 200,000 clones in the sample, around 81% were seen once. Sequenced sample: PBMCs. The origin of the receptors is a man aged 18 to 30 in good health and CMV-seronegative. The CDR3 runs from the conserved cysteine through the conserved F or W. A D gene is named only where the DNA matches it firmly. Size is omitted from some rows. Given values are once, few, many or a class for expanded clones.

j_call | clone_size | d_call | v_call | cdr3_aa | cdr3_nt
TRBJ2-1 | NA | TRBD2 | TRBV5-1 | CASSGGIGGASYNEQFF | TGCGCCAGCAGCGGGGGGATCGGGGGGGCCTCCTACAATGAGCAGTTCTTC
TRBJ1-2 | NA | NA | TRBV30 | CAWTGANYGYTF | TGTGCCTGGACCGGGGCTAACTATGGCTACACCTTC
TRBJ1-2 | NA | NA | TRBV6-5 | CASSGGAYGYTF | TGTGCCAGCAGCGGGGGGGCCTATGGCTACACCTTC
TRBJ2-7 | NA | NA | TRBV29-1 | CSVEEMGAGSYEQYF | TGCAGCGTTGAAGAAATGGGGGCTGGGTCCTACGAGCAGTACTTC
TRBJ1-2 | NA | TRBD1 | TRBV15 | CATSRGGTDYGYTF | TGTGCCACCAGCAGAGGCGGGACAGACTATGGCTACACCTTC
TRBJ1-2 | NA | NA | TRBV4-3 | CASSQEARIYGYTF | TGCGCCAGCAGCCAAGAAGCCAGGATCTATGGCTACACCTTC
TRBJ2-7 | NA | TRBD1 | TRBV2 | CASSKDRIEQYF | TGTGCCAGCAGTAAGGACAGGATCGAGCAGTACTTC
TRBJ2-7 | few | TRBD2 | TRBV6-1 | CASIGSGYEQYF | TGTGCCAGCATAGGTAGCGGGTACGAGCAGTACTTC
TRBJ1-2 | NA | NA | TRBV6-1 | CASSIETYGYTF | TGTGCCAGCAGTATCGAAACTTATGGCTACACCTTC
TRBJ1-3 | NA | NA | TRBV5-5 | CASSLTGDSGNTIYF | TGTGCCAGCAGCTTGACCGGGGACTCTGGAAACACCATATATTTT
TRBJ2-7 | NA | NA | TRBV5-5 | CASSFGRYRERGLSYEQYF | TGTGCCAGCAGCTTCGGGCGTTACAGGGAACGGGGTCTCTCCTACGAGCAGTACTTC
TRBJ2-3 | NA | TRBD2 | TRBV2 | CASSEIGTSGRFTDTQYF | TGTGCCAGCAGTGAAATAGGGACTAGCGGGAGGTTCACAGATACGCAGTATTTT
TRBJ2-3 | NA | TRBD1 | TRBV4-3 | CASSQARGTGSPSTDTQYF | TGCGCCAGCAGCCAAGCCCGAGGGACAGGATCCCCTAGCACAGATACGCAGTATTTT
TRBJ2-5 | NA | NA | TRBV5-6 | CASSLVWREGAETQYF | TGTGCCAGCAGCTTGGTTTGGCGGGAAGGTGCGGAGACCCAGTACTTC
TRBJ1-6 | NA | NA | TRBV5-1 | CASSLVNTGRNSPLHF | TGCGCCAGCAGCTTGGTTAACACAGGCCGAAATTCACCCCTCCACTTT
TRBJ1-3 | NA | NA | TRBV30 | CAWSVGLSGNTIYF | TGTGCCTGGAGTGTAGGACTCTCTGGAAACACCATATATTTT